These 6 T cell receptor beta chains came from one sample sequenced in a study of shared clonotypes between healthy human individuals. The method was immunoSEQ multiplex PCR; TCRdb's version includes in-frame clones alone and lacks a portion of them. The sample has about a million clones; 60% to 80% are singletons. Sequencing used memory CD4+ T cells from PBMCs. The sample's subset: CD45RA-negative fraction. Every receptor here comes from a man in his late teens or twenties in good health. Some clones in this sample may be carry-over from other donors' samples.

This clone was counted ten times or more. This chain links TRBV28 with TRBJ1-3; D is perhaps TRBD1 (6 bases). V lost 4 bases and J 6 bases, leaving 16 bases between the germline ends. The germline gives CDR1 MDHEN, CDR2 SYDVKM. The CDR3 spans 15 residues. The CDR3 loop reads CASSSTGTITNTIYF. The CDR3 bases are TGTGCCAGCAGTTCGACCGGGACAATTACAAACACCATATATTTT. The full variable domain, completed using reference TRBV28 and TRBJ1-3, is DVKVTQSSRYLVKRTGEKVFLECVQDMDHENMFWYRQDPGLGLRLIYFSYDVKMKEKGDIPEGYSVSREKKERFSLILESASTNQTSMYLCASSSTGTITNTIYFGEGSWLTVV.

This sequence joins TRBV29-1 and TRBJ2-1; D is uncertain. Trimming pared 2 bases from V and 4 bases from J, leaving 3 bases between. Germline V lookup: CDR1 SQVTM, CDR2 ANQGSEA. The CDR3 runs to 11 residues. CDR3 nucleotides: TGCAGCGTTGAATTGTACAATGAGCAGTTCTTC. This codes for CSVELYNEQFF.

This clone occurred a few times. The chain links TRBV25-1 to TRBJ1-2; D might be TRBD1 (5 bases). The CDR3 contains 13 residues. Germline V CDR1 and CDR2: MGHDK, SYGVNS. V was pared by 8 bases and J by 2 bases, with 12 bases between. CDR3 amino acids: CASAGSRNYGYTF. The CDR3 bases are TGTGCCAGCGCAGGGTCAAGAAACTATGGCTACACCTTC.

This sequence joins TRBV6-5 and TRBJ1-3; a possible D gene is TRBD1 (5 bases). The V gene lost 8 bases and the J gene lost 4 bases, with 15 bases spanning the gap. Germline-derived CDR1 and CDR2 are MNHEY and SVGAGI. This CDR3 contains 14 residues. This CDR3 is CASRDRWGGNTIYF. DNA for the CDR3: TGTGCCAGCCGGGACCGATGGGGGGGAAACACCATATATTTT.

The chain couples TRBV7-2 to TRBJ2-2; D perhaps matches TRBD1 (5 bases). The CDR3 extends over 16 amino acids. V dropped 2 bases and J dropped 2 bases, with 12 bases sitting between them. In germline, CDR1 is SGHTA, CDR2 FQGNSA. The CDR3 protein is CASSLFADTNTGELFF. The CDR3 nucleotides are TGTGCCAGCAGCTTATTCGCGGACACTAACACCGGGGAGCTGTTTTTT.

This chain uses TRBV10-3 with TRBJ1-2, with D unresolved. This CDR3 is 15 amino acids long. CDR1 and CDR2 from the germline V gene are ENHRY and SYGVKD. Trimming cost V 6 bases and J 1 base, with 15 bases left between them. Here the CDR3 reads CAISNAAQVNYGYTF. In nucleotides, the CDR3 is TGTGCCATCAGCAATGCCGCTCAAGTTAACTATGGCTACACCTTC.